This T cell receptor (beta chain) derives from a study of cytomegalovirus exposure and HLA in healthy donors. Primers included in the PCR were 60 Vbeta and 13 Jbeta primers. Repertoires were generated with immunoSEQ multiplex PCR, while TCRdb's copy carries only in-frame clones and drops some. The profile shows some 130,000 clones, roughly 85% of them singletons. Trimming removed 4 bases from V and 6 bases from J, with 15 bases in between. In germline, CDR1 is SQVTM, CDR2 ANQGSEA. The CDR3 is 14 residues long. In nominal health when sampled, donors likely had unrecorded immune exposures nonetheless. V and J are TRBV29-1 and TRBJ2-2; D is possibly TRBD1 (6 bases). The sample comprised PBMCs. The TCR sequence derives from a man aged 35 to 55 in good health and CMV-seropositive. CDR3 coding DNA: TGCAGCGTTGGTTGGGGGCGCGGTCCCGGGGAGCTGTTTTTT. This encodes CSVGWGRGPGELFF.